The next 6 T cell receptor beta chains were all read from a single sample in a study of identical twins. TCRdb reprocessed the 5' RACE reads with MiXCR, giving one entry per CDR3 protein. This table has some 500,000 distinct CDR3 sequences, approximately 22% appearing once. These data were likewise used in another study, on T cells expressing NK-cell markers.

Sequenced input: CD4+ T cells sorted from blood. These receptors all stem from a woman aged 18-30 years in good health.

This clonotype has more than one count but fewer than ten. The junction does not match germline at one end; this may be a read error. This chain uses TRBV7-7 with TRBJ2-5; D gene unclear. CDR3 length: 13 residues. CDR1 is SSHAT, CDR2 FNYEAQ, per germline (reference sequence). Here the CDR3 DNA reads TGTGCTAGCAGCTTAGACCAATGGGCGACCCAGTACTTC. Its translation: CASSLDQWATQYF.

The chain has TRBV20-1 and TRBJ2-5; 7 positions agree with TRBD2. The V gene end was trimmed by 3 bases and the J gene end by 5 bases; junction bases not matched to a gene: 12. The CDR3 has 15 residues. Germline V gene data show CDR1 as DFQATT and CDR2 as SNEGSKA (reference sequence). The CDR3 nucleotides read TGCAGTGCTAGTCCGAACGTTGGACTAGTCGAGACCCAGTACTTC. It encodes CSASPNVGLVETQYF.

This clonotype was detected a few times. The junction and the germline gene differ at one end; a read error may be behind it. The J gene is TRBJ2-2, the V gene TRBV7-7, with D unresolved. CDR3 length equals 14 residues. Germline V lookup: CDR1 SSHAT, CDR2 FNYEAQ (reference sequence). CDR3 sequence reads: CASSTGTNTGELFF. The CDR3, as DNA: TGTGCTAGCAGCACTGGGACGAACACCGGGGAGCTGTTTTTT.

This chain joins TRBV3-1 and TRBJ2-1; 8 bases are shared with TRBD2. With V trimmed by 3 bases and J by 10 bases, 11 bases remained unmatched. Germline V gene lookup returns CDR1 LGHDT and CDR2 YNNKEL (reference sequence). This CDR3 contains 15 residues. The CDR3 sequence: CASSHYSGKAEEQFF. The CDR3 nucleotides read TGTGCCAGCAGCCATTATAGCGGGAAGGCAGAGGAGCAGTTCTTC.

This clonotype was observed a few times. This chain connects TRBV9 to TRBJ2-5; the D is unclear. The CDR3 is 15 residues long. V lost 0 bases and J 4 bases, leaving 13 bases between the germline ends. Germline V gene data show CDR1 as SGDLS and CDR2 as YYNGEE. CDR3 protein: CASSVAQETGETQYF. The CDR3 nucleotides read TGTGCCAGCAGCGTAGCTCAGGAGACGGGAGAGACCCAGTACTTC. The full variable domain, with the rest looked up from reference TRBV9 and TRBJ2-5, is DSGVTQTPKHLITATGQRVTLRCSPRSGDLSVYWYQQSLDQGLQFLIQYYNGEERAKGNILERFSAQQFPDLHSELNLSSLELGDSALYFCASSVAQETGETQYFGPGTRLLVL.

This clonotype was seen a handful of times. V is TRBV7-8 and J is TRBJ2-2; D gene uncertain. Per germline, CDR1 SGHVS and CDR2 FQNEAQ. V was pared by 7 bases and J by 2 bases, with 11 bases between. The CDR3 is 14 amino acids. This chain's CDR3 is CASKHPTNTGELFF. The CDR3 DNA reads as TGTGCCAGCAAACATCCCACTAACACCGGGGAGCTGTTTTTT.